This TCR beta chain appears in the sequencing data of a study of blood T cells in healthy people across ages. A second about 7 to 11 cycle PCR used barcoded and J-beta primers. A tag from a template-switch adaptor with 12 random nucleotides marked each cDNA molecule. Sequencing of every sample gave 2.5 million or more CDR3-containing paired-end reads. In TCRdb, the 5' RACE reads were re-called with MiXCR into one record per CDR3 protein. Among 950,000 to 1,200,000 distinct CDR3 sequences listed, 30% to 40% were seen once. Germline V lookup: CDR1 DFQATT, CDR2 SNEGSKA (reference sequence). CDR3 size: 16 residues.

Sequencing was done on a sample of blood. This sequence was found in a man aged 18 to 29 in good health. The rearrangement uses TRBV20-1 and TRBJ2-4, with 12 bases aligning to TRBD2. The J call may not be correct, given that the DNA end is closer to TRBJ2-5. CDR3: CSAGVLGLAGQETQYF. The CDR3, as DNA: TGCAGTGCTGGTGTACTCGGACTAGCGGGACAAGAGACCCAGTACTTC.